This T cell receptor (beta chain) derives from a study of T cells of healthy individuals. This clonotype was counted many times. TCRdb re-analysed the 5' RACE reads in MiXCR, keeping a single row per CDR3 protein. The sample shows tens of thousands of distinct CDR3 sequences, roughly 15% of them seen only once. This CDR3 contains 14 residues. CDR1 and CDR2 (germline): MRHNA, SNTAGT. V was shortened by 5 bases and J by 6 bases, with 13 bases between the two germline ends. This clonotype originated in a human donor in good health. J is TRBJ2-2 and V is TRBV6-4; TRBD1 might be the D (6 bases). CDR3 coding DNA: TGTGCCAGCAGTCGGACGAGGGGGTCCGGGGAGCTGTTTTTT. This gives the protein CASSRTRGSGELFF.